One and the same sample provided the 14 T cell receptor beta chains below, sequenced in a study of blood T cell repertoires in COVID-19 (dated by TCRdb to the early 2020s). To prepare the library, the immunoSEQ multiplex PCR assay was applied. TCRdb took over this immuneACCESS table, retaining in-frame rearrangements with V and J assigned. Such tables are incomplete; in checked studies, under half of the missing clones stem from an unresolved V gene, and the remainder is unexplained. A total of about 240,000 clones appear in this sample, more than 75% of them only once. Under 9% of the sample goes to the ten largest clones. The specimen sequenced was peripheral blood. The receptors were sampled from a woman aged 70-85 years with active or convalescent COVID-19.

This sequence joins TRBV12-5 and TRBJ1-3; D unresolved. V was pared by 6 bases and J by 4 bases, with 10 bases between. The CDR3 loop spans 13 amino acids. The germline V gene has CDR1 LGHNT and CDR2 FRNRAP. The CDR3 protein is CASGQNPGNTIYF. The CDR3 nucleotides are TGTGCTAGTGGCCAAAATCCCGGAAACACCATATATTTT.

Only one count was recorded for this clone. This chain joins TRBV19 and TRBJ1-1, with 8 bases identical to TRBD1. After removal of 8 bases from V and 7 bases from J, the junction contained 3 bases not matched to a gene. Germline-derived CDR1 and CDR2 are LNHDA and SQIVND (reference sequence). CDR3 length: 11 residues. The CDR3 reads CASVQGDEAFF. CDR3 coding DNA: TGTGCCAGTGTACAGGGGGATGAAGCTTTCTTT.

The genes are TRBV10-3 and TRBJ2-1, with D maybe TRBD2 (7 bases). The CDR3 is 14 amino acids. Germline-derived CDR1 and CDR2 are ENHRY and SYGVKD. V lost 7 bases and J 4 bases, leaving 14 bases between the germline ends. Here the CDR3 reads CAITGGGGYNEQFF. The DNA for the CDR3 is TGTGCCATCACCGGGGGCGGGGGATACAATGAGCAGTTCTTC.

This clone was detected only a few times. The chain uses TRBV10-2 and TRBJ2-7, with 9 bases lining up with TRBD1. The CDR3 has 15 residues. V gave up 2 bases and J gave up 6 bases; unmatched junction bases: 8. CDR1 WSHSY and CDR2 SAAADI come from the germline V gene. This chain's CDR3 is CASSENGQGLSEQYF. CDR3 nucleotides: TGCGCCAGCAGTGAGAATGGACAGGGGCTCTCCGAGCAGTACTTC.

This clone was observed a few times. The genes are TRBV18 and TRBJ1-1, with D possibly matching TRBD1 (5 bases). V lost 1 base and J lost 1, with 13 bases in between. CDR1 and CDR2 (germline): KGHSH, LQKENI. The CDR3 consists of 16 residues. The CDR3 sequence is CASSPRGQGGNTEAFF. DNA of the CDR3: TGTGCCAGCTCACCACGGGGCCAGGGAGGGAACACTGAAGCTTTCTTT. The entire variable domain, with the rest obtained from reference TRBV18 and TRBJ1-1, is as follows: NAGVMQNPRHLVRRRGQEARLRCSPMKGHSHVYWYRQLPEEGLKFMVYLQKENIIDESGMPKERFSAEFPKEGPSILRIQQVVRGDSAAYFCASSPRGQGGNTEAFFGQGTRLTVV.

The chain has TRBV19 and TRBJ1-3; 7 bases map to TRBD1. The CDR3 has 17 amino acids. With V trimmed by 4 bases and J by 0 bases, 9 bases remained unmatched. Germline V gene data show CDR1 as LNHDA and CDR2 as SQIVND (reference sequence). The CDR3 DNA sequence: TGTGCCAGTAGTACCAACAGGGGCCGCCTCTCTGGAAACACCATATATTTT. Its protein product is CASSTNRGRLSGNTIYF.

The J gene is TRBJ2-1, the V gene TRBV6-2 or TRBV6-3, with 8 bases matching TRBD2. The V and J ends lost 5 bases and 7 bases, in that order; junction bases with no gene match: 7. This CDR3 comprises 14 residues. Germline V CDR1 and CDR2: MNHEY, SVGEGT. The CDR3, as DNA: TGTGCCAGCAGTCGGACTAGCTTGGGGAATGAGCAGTTCTTC. Its translation is CASSRTSLGNEQFF.

The V gene is TRBV2, the J gene TRBJ1-1, with 8 bases identical to TRBD1. The CDR3 consists of 15 residues. Germline V gene data show CDR1 as SNHLY and CDR2 as FYNNEI. The V segment lost 4 bases and the J segment 4 bases; nucleotides outside the gene matches: 8. The CDR3 DNA is TGTGCCAGCAGTGCCAGGACAGGGACGGGCACTGAAGCTTTCTTT. It specifies CASSARTGTGTEAFF.

The chain employs TRBV6-5 and TRBJ1-2; possibly TRBD1 for D (6 bases). The germline V gene encodes CDR1 MNHEY and CDR2 SVGAGI. V gave up 4 bases and J gave up 8 bases, with 17 bases separating them. The CDR3 loop spans 14 amino acids. Here the CDR3 reads CASSSLMGAWGYTF. The CDR3 region has the DNA TGTGCCAGCAGTTCCCTCATGGGGGCCTGGGGCTACACCTTC.

The chain recombines TRBV7-9 with TRBJ2-7, with 9 bases that match TRBD1. After removal of 0 bases from V and 3 bases from J, the junction contained 0 bases not matched to a gene. Germline CDR1 reads SEHNR; CDR2 reads FQNEAQ (reference sequence). CDR3 length: 14 residues. This CDR3 is CASSLAGQGYEQYF. In DNA form, the CDR3 reads TGTGCCAGCAGCTTAGCGGGACAGGGCTACGAGCAGTACTTC. The full variable domain, in which reference TRBV7-9 and TRBJ2-7 provide the parts outside the CDR3, is DTGVSQNPRHKITKRGQNVTFRCDPISEHNRLYWYRQTLGQGPEFLTYFQNEAQLEKSRLLSDRFSAERPKGSFSTLEIQRTEQGDSAMYLCASSLAGQGYEQYFGPGTRLTVT.

This clone occurred once. The gene calls are TRBV6-5 and TRBJ1-5; 10 bases align to TRBD1. The length of the CDR3 is 14 residues. Losses at the gene ends were 6 bases for V and 4 bases for J; bases not matched to a gene: 3. The germline V gene encodes CDR1 MNHEY and CDR2 SVGAGI. CDR3 nucleotides: TGTGCCAGCAGGTCGGACAGGGGGAATCAGCCCCAGCATTTT. Translating gives CASRSDRGNQPQHF.

This clone was observed a single time. The gene calls are TRBV3-1 (or the pseudogene TRBV3-2) and TRBJ1-5, with TRBD1 identical over 9 bases. The V gene end was trimmed by 3 bases and the J gene end by 5 bases; junction bases not matched to a gene: 2. CDR1 and CDR2 (germline): LGHDT, YNNKEL (reference sequence). The CDR3 length is 14 residues. The CDR3 here is CASSQTGGDQPQHF. The CDR3 DNA sequence: TGTGCCAGCAGCCAGACAGGGGGAGATCAGCCCCAGCATTTT.

The rearrangement joins TRBV19 to TRBJ2-5; TRBD2 agrees at 10 bases. The CDR3 spans 13 residues. Germline CDR1 and CDR2: LNHDA and SQIVND (reference sequence). Trimming at V came to 9 bases and at J to 14 bases, leaving 15 bases not matched to a gene. The CDR3 bases are TGTGCCAGCCACGGGACTAGCGTCACAATTTTATACTTC. This codes for CASHGTSVTILYF.

The chain joins TRBV7-9 to TRBJ2-1, with 13 bases that match TRBD2. V lost 6 bases and J lost 4; bases outside the gene matches: 3. This CDR3 has 15 residues. Germline loops: CDR1 SEHNR, CDR2 FQNEAQ (reference sequence). In DNA form, the CDR3 reads TGTGCCAGCAGTTTGACTAGCGGGGGGTACAATGAGCAGTTCTTC. Translating gives CASSLTSGGYNEQFF.